Listed here are 31 T cell receptor beta chains from one sample, sequenced in a study of identical twins. Each CDR3 protein gets one entry after TCRdb re-called the 5' RACE reads with MiXCR. The sample holds around 1.7 million distinct CDR3 sequences, about 30% seen once. Material for sequencing was cord blood. The source is a newborn girl in good health.

On this clonotype: A much larger clone differs from this one at a single base, so this may be a read error. The chain is built from TRBV27 and TRBJ2-5; no clear D. From germline, CDR1 is MNHEY and CDR2 SMNVEV (reference sequence). This CDR3 has 14 amino acids. Trimming removed 1 base from V and 11 bases from J, with 17 bases in between. The CDR3 sequence is CASSLFISYNEQYF. For the CDR3, the DNA is TGTGCCAGCAGTTTATTTATAAGCTACAATGAGCAGTACTTC.

This clonotype was picked up a small number of times. This chain links TRBV12-5 with TRBJ1-1; TRBD1 is a possible D gene (5 bases). Germline loops: CDR1 LGHNT, CDR2 FRNRAP. The V and J ends lost 0 bases and 1 base respectively, with 12 bases between them. The CDR3 extends over 16 amino acids. The CDR3 sequence: CASGLVIGARNTEAFF. The CDR3 DNA sequence: TGTGCTAGTGGTTTGGTAATAGGGGCGCGGAACACTGAAGCTTTCTTT.

This chain joins TRBV20-1 and TRBJ2-3; no clear D gene. Trimming stripped 8 bases from V and 0 bases from J, with 6 bases between. The V gene's germline CDR1 is DFQATT and CDR2 SNEGSKA (reference sequence). The length of the CDR3 is 11 residues. The CDR3 region is CSTRSTDTQYF. For the CDR3, the DNA is TGCAGTACCCGGAGCACAGATACGCAGTATTTT.

This clonotype was observed a few times. V usage is TRBV28 and J usage is TRBJ2-4, with D perhaps TRBD2 (5 bases). Germline V gives CDR1 MDHEN, CDR2 SYDVKM. Trimming shortened V by 0 bases and J by 3 bases, and 12 bases separated the two germline ends. The CDR3 is made up of 16 amino acids. In DNA, the CDR3 is TGTGCCAGCAGTTTATGGCAGCGGCGAGGCAAAAACATTCAGTACTTC. Translating it yields CASSLWQRRGKNIQYF.

V usage is TRBV5-6 and J usage is TRBJ2-5, with D unclear. Per germline, CDR1 SGHDT and CDR2 YYEEEE. The CDR3 sequence is 15 residues long. V shed 0 bases and J shed 1 base, with 10 bases lying between them. CDR3: CASSLALTIQETQYF. DNA of the CDR3: TGTGCCAGCAGCTTGGCACTTACGATCCAAGAGACCCAGTACTTC.

This clonotype was counted between two and nine times. The chain links TRBV3-1 to TRBJ1-5, with 9 bases fitting TRBD1. With 10 bases clipped from V and 3 bases from J, the junction kept 7 bases outside the gene matches. This CDR3 spans 14 amino acids. The germline gives CDR1 LGHDT, CDR2 YNNKEL (reference sequence). CDR3 coding DNA: TGTGCCACAGGGACAGGGCCGACCAATCAGCCCCAGCATTTT. Amino acids: CATGTGPTNQPQHF.

This clonotype appeared a few times. V and J are TRBV25-1 and TRBJ1-1; maybe TRBD1 (5 bases). V lost 5 bases, J lost 1 base, and 20 bases lay in between. Germline-derived CDR1 and CDR2 are MGHDK and SYGVNS. This CDR3 contains 17 residues. The CDR3 nucleotides read TGTGCCAGCAGTCCGGTTGTGGGCAGGGACCCGAACACTGAAGCTTTCTTT. Residues: CASSPVVGRDPNTEAFF.

This chain uses TRBV12-3 or TRBV12-4 with TRBJ1-6; D unclear. Trimming removed 3 bases from V and 10 bases from J, with 10 bases in between. CDR3 length: 13 residues. The DNA for the CDR3 is TGTGCCAGCAGTTTGGGTGGGGAATCACCCCTCCACTTT. Encoded protein: CASSLGGESPLHF.

The chain recombines TRBV12-3 or TRBV12-4 with TRBJ2-3, with D possibly being TRBD1 (5 bases). CDR3 size: 15 residues. Trimming pared 7 bases from V and 0 bases from J, leaving 14 bases between. CDR3 residues: CASTDSLSSTDTQYF. CDR3 coding DNA: TGTGCCAGCACAGACAGCCTGTCTAGCACAGATACGCAGTATTTT.

The chain carries TRBV28 and TRBJ1-1; D not certain. Germline CDR1 is MDHEN and CDR2 is SYDVKM. The V gene lost 6 bases and the J gene lost 8 bases, with 13 bases spanning the gap. The CDR3 runs 12 residues. Written as DNA, the CDR3 is TGTGCCAGCAGCGAGCAGGTAACCGAAGCTTTCTTT. It translates to CASSEQVTEAFF.

The chain couples TRBV20-1 to TRBJ2-1, with TRBD2 matching over 14 bases. This CDR3 is 15 amino acids long. Germline CDR1 and CDR2: DFQATT and SNEGSKA (reference sequence). The J segment lost 7 bases and the V segment lost 6 bases, leaving 8 bases of the junction unmatched. For the CDR3, the DNA is TGCAGTGCCGTGCGCCGGACTAGCGGGAGGAATGAGCAGTTCTTC. Its translation: CSAVRRTSGRNEQFF.

The rearrangement uses TRBV28 and TRBJ2-7; 8 nucleotides match TRBD2. The CDR3 has 16 residues. CDR1 is MDHEN and CDR2 is SYDVKM in the germline V gene. With V trimmed by 2 bases and J by 2 bases, 8 bases remained unmatched. The CDR3 loop is CASSLEIAGFPYEQYF. The CDR3 region has the DNA TGTGCCAGCAGTTTAGAGATAGCGGGATTCCCCTACGAGCAGTACTTC.

This chain connects TRBV6-6 to TRBJ1-6; D not certain. Germline V lookup: CDR1 MNHNY, CDR2 SVGAGI (reference sequence). CDR3 size: 13 residues. The V gene lost 3 bases and the J gene lost 7 bases, with 7 bases spanning the gap. As DNA, the CDR3 is TGTGCCAGCAGTTATGCCCTCAATTCACCCCTCCACTTT. The encoded protein is CASSYALNSPLHF.

This clonotype has ten or more counts. V usage is TRBV7-9 and J usage is TRBJ1-2; 9 positions agree with TRBD1. This CDR3 is built from 13 residues. Germline V gene sequence: CDR1 SEHNR, CDR2 FQNEAQ (reference sequence). With V trimmed by 5 bases and J by 8 bases, 6 bases remained unmatched. The chain's CDR3 is CASSADRGRGYTF. CDR3 nucleotide sequence: TGTGCCAGCAGCGCGGACAGGGGTCGAGGCTACACCTTC.

This clonotype appeared once. The J gene is TRBJ2-2, the V gene TRBV6-2 or TRBV6-3; possibly TRBD1 for D (5 bases). Per the germline V gene, CDR1 is MNHEY and CDR2 is SVGEGT. This CDR3 contains 14 residues. V lost 10 bases and J 3 bases, leaving 15 bases between the germline ends. The DNA of the CDR3 is TGTGCCACCATTGGGGCAGTTTACACCGGGGAGCTGTTTTTT. Translating gives CATIGAVYTGELFF.

This clonotype occurred a few times. This sequence joins TRBV6-1 and TRBJ1-2; 8 bases line up with TRBD1. Germline loops: CDR1 MNHNS, CDR2 SASEGT. V gave up 5 bases and J gave up 5 bases; unmatched junction bases: 7. The CDR3 consists of 14 residues. DNA of the CDR3: TGTGCCAGCAGTCTCCGGGACAGGACTTATGGCTACACCTTC. Its protein is CASSLRDRTYGYTF.

This clonotype was observed a handful of times. The rearrangement links TRBV21-1 to TRBJ2-4; TRBD2 reflects the table's D call only, with no check against the DNA. TRBV21-1 is assigned pseudogene status. The CDR3 runs to 19 residues. The CDR3 region is CASSKGDSGPPLAKNIQYF. The CDR3 DNA follows: TGTGCCAGCAGCAAAGGGGATAGCGGGCCCCCTCTAGCCAAAAACATTCAGTACTTC.

This clonotype was observed a few times. The chain is built from TRBV15 and TRBJ2-7; TRBD1 or TRBD2 may be the D gene (5 bases each). The germline V and J ends were trimmed by 4 bases and 5 bases, with 9 bases remaining between them. The V gene's germline CDR1 is LNHNV and CDR2 YYDKDF (reference sequence). CDR3 length: 12 amino acids. CDR3 sequence: CATSKGRHEQYF. CDR3 nucleotide sequence: TGTGCCACCAGCAAGGGACGGCACGAGCAGTACTTC. The variable domain in full, with the rest retrieved from reference TRBV15 and TRBJ2-7, is DAMVIQNPRYQVTQFGKPVTLSCSQTLNHNVMYWYQQKSSQAPKLLFHYYDKDFNNEADTPDNFQSRRPNTSFCFLDIRSPGLGDTAMYLCATSKGRHEQYFGPGTRLTVT.

This clonotype was detected ten times or more. The chain has TRBV12-3 or TRBV12-4 and TRBJ2-1; no reliable D call. The CDR3 is 14 amino acids. V was pared by 7 bases and J by 6 bases, with 16 bases between. CDR3 protein: CASTPLRRSNEQFF. The CDR3 DNA follows: TGTGCCAGCACCCCTTTGAGAAGGTCCAATGAGCAGTTCTTC.

This clonotype was recorded a few times. This chain connects TRBV11-2 to TRBJ2-4; no clear D. V was clipped by 2 bases and J by 1 base, with 9 bases between them. The germline V gene has CDR1 SGHAT and CDR2 FQNNGV. CDR3 length equals 15 residues. CDR3 sequence (DNA): TGTGCCAGCAGCTTATGGCTGGGGGCCAAAAACATTCAGTACTTC. This gives the protein CASSLWLGAKNIQYF.

This chain links TRBV29-1 with TRBJ1-2; D perhaps matches TRBD1 (5 bases). The CDR3 spans 15 residues. Per germline, CDR1 SQVTM and CDR2 ANQGSEA. Between the trimmed V and J ends, which lost 4 bases and 6 bases, there was a span of 21 bases. The CDR3 sequence: CSVADTSDSADGYTF. The DNA for the CDR3 is TGCAGCGTTGCAGATACATCAGACAGCGCGGATGGCTACACCTTC.

This clonotype was found once. The chain couples TRBV20-1 to TRBJ2-5; possible D gene TRBD2, 6 bases. Germline CDR1 DFQATT, CDR2 SNEGSKA (reference sequence). The CDR3 has 17 amino acids. V was pared by 1 base and J by 5 bases, with 23 bases between. This CDR3 is CSARATLPGRSRETQYF. Written as DNA, the CDR3 is TGCAGTGCTAGAGCTACCCTACCCGGGAGAAGTCGGGAGACCCAGTACTTC.

This rearrangement joins TRBV11-2 to TRBJ2-5; 13 nucleotides align to TRBD2. Germline V gene sequence: CDR1 SGHAT, CDR2 FQNNGV. This CDR3 spans 24 amino acids. Trimming took 5 bases from V and 0 from J; bases not matched to a gene: 27. CDR3 nucleotides: TGTGCCAGCAGCCTTATCCTACTCGCCTACGGACTAGCGGGAGAAGGCGGCCACCAAGAGACCCAGTACTTC. It translates to CASSLILLAYGLAGEGGHQETQYF.

Only a few counts were recorded for this clonotype. J is TRBJ1-2 and V is TRBV12-3 or TRBV12-4, with 8 bases identical to TRBD1. Losses at the gene ends were 4 bases for V and 7 bases for J; bases not matched to a gene: 8. CDR3 size: 14 residues. The CDR3 is CASSSTGETGGYTF. CDR3 coding DNA: TGTGCCAGCAGTTCGACAGGGGAGACGGGTGGCTACACCTTC.

This clonotype was counted only a few times. V gene TRBV7-9 combines with J gene TRBJ2-5; TRBD1 aligns across 9 bases. The germline gives CDR1 SEHNR, CDR2 FQNEAQ (reference sequence). The CDR3 contains 15 residues. V shed 0 bases, J shed 7 bases, and the junction held 6 bases outside the gene matches. The CDR3 spells CASSLANRGLVTQYF. In DNA form, the CDR3 reads TGTGCCAGCAGCTTAGCAAACAGGGGGCTGGTGACCCAGTACTTC.

This clonotype was counted only a few times. CDR3 DNA sequence: TGTGCCACCCAAGAGGGACTAACTGGTTCACCCCTCCACTTT. Translating gives CATQEGLTGSPLHF. This chain connects TRBV12-3 or TRBV12-4 to TRBJ1-6, with D tentatively TRBD1 (5 bases). V was shortened by 10 bases and J by 9 bases, with 19 bases between the two germline ends. CDR3 length: 14 amino acids.

This clonotype was observed a handful of times. V usage is TRBV7-4 and J usage is TRBJ2-4; 14 bases agree with TRBD2. Gene TRBJ2-7 matches the end of the DNA better, so the J call may be wrong. The CDR3 is 18 amino acids. Germline CDR1 is SGHVT and CDR2 is SQSDAQ. The CDR3 DNA reads TGTGCCAGCAGCTTAGTTGGACTAGCGGGAGGTTTAGTCTCCGAGCAGTACTTC. Translating it yields CASSLVGLAGGLVSEQYF.

There are a few counts of this clonotype. The chain carries TRBV7-2 and TRBJ2-3, with TRBD2 identical over 8 bases. The V segment lost 1 base and the J segment 1 base; nucleotides outside the gene matches: 16. CDR1 is SGHTA, CDR2 FQGNSA, per germline. This CDR3 region has 20 residues. The CDR3 DNA is TGTGCCAGCAGCTTAGTTCCGGCTAGCGGGTTGGGGCTTGGCACAGATACGCAGTATTTT. As protein: CASSLVPASGLGLGTDTQYF.

The V gene is TRBV20-1, the J gene TRBJ1-2, with 9 nucleotides matching TRBD1. CDR1 is DFQATT and CDR2 is SNEGSKA in the germline V gene (reference sequence). The CDR3 is 17 residues long. The junction had 14 bases not matched to a gene; V was cut back by 5 bases and J by 1 base. The CDR3 coding sequence is TGCAGTGCTCACTCAGCCGGGACAGGGTCATATAACTATGGCTACACCTTC. It encodes CSAHSAGTGSYNYGYTF.

V gene TRBV20-1 combines with J gene TRBJ1-5, with D hard to call. CDR1 and CDR2 from the germline V gene are DFQATT and SNEGSKA (reference sequence). This CDR3 has 17 residues. The V and J ends lost 6 bases and 0 bases respectively, with 21 bases between them. CDR3 in amino acids: CSAPQNGGTYSNQPQHF. DNA of the CDR3: TGCAGTGCCCCTCAGAATGGAGGAACCTATAGCAATCAGCCCCAGCATTTT.

The CDR3 coding sequence is TGTGCCATCAGCGATCTAGTTCCCAATGAGCAGTACTTC. As protein: CAISDLVPNEQYF. This chain connects TRBV10-3 to TRBJ2-1; the D is unclear. The end of the DNA aligns better with TRBJ2-7, so the J call may be wrong. The CDR3 is 13 residues long. Germline lookup yields CDR1 ENHRY and CDR2 SYGVKD.